This paragraph covers one T cell receptor (beta chain) sequence. The antigen is not known. Assay: immunoSEQ multiplex PCR; the TCRdb copy retains only in-frame clones and omits some. The table lists under 5,000 clones, roughly 92% of them singletons. The V and J ends lost 6 bases and 6 bases, in that order; junction bases with no gene match: 6. The CDR3 consists of 13 residues. Germline V gene sequence: CDR1 MNHEY, CDR2 SMNVEV (reference sequence). These data are taken from a study of T cell clonotyping in hematopoietic cell transplantation. Overall study results and limits: After transplant, recipient diversity fell while pathologically expanded clonotypes grew through day 180. Few recipient clonotypes overlapped donors; over 95% were de novo at given depth. Higher Inverse Simpson Index values in graft donor and pretransplant recipient predicted broader posttransplant TCR diversity.

This sequence joins TRBV27 and TRBJ1-2, with 8 bases identical to TRBD1. The specimen comprised PBMCs, sampled 180 days after allogeneic stem cell transplant. This TCR came from a male patient aged 60-70 years who had an allogeneic stem cell transplant from a related donor, so the T cells may come from the graft donor. Some clones in this sample may be carry-over from other donors' samples. CDR3 protein: CASSRTGTDGYTF. In DNA, the CDR3 is TGTGCCAGCAGCCGGACAGGGACCGATGGCTACACCTTC.